A single sample gave rise to the 10 T cell receptor beta chains below, sequenced in a study of post-analysis software for immune sequencing data. Overall study results and limits: The five TRBV segments detected at higher frequency in patients than in controls included TRBV5-6, TRBV5-1 and TRBV20-1.

Their target antigens are unknown. Prepared libraries of TCR beta cDNA carried unique molecular identifiers. TCRdb re-called the PCR reads through MiXCR, storing one row per CDR3 protein. The sample has approximately 350,000 distinct CDR3 sequences, less than 40% seen once; the top ten hold around an eighth. The sample was blood. The receptor source for this set is a girl under 18 with multiple sclerosis.

This clonotype was counted a single time. V is TRBV19 and J is TRBJ2-1; 9 positions match TRBD2. With V trimmed by 4 bases and J by 7 bases, 5 bases remained unmatched. The CDR3 loop spans 14 amino acids. CDR1 and CDR2 from the germline V gene are LNHDA and SQIVND (reference sequence). The CDR3 coding sequence is TGTGCCAGTAGTAGAGGGACTAGCCAGAATGAGCAGTTCTTC. Translated, it gives CASSRGTSQNEQFF.

The chain joins TRBV4-2 to TRBJ1-1, with TRBD1 as a possible D gene (6 bases). V gave up 2 bases and J gave up 5 bases, with 12 bases separating them. This CDR3 region has 14 residues. Germline loops: CDR1 LGHNA, CDR2 YNFKEQ. The CDR3 sequence: CASSQYGGATEAFF. For the CDR3, the DNA is TGTGCCAGCAGCCAATATGGGGGGGCGACTGAAGCTTTCTTT.

This clonotype was seen more than once but under ten times. V gene TRBV19 combines with J gene TRBJ1-1, with D perhaps TRBD1 (5 bases). Germline V gene sequence: CDR1 LNHDA, CDR2 SQIVND (reference sequence). The CDR3 sequence is 14 residues long. Deletions cut 7 bases from V and 4 bases from J, with 16 bases between. The CDR3 region is CASILQGSSTEAFF. The CDR3 region has the DNA TGTGCCAGTATCCTCCAGGGAAGCAGCACTGAAGCTTTCTTT.

This clonotype appeared a few times. The V call is TRBV14, the J call TRBJ1-2; no reliable D call. This CDR3 is built from 16 residues. In germline, CDR1 is SGHDN, CDR2 FVKESK. V lost 1 base and J 1 base, leaving 13 bases between the germline ends. The CDR3 coding sequence is TGTGCCAGCAGCCAAGGAATTTACGGTGGTAACTATGGCTACACCTTC. It yields the protein CASSQGIYGGNYGYTF.

This clonotype appeared a few times. The genes are TRBV3-1 and TRBJ2-5; 8 bases match TRBD1. Trimming cost V 4 bases and J 1 base; bases outside gene matches: 8. CDR3 length: 16 amino acids. The germline V gene has CDR1 LGHDT and CDR2 YNNKEL (reference sequence). This CDR3 is CASSPFQGAPQETQYF. CDR3 in DNA: TGTGCCAGCAGCCCATTCCAGGGGGCCCCCCAAGAGACCCAGTACTTC.

The V call is TRBV28, the J call TRBJ1-2; maybe TRBD1 (6 bases). The CDR3 covers 16 residues. The germline gives CDR1 MDHEN, CDR2 SYDVKM. V lost 2 bases and J lost 0, with 13 bases in between. CDR3 nucleotide sequence: TGTGCCAGCAGTTTAGAGTTGACAGGAGCTAACTATGGCTACACCTTC. Amino acid sequence: CASSLELTGANYGYTF.

J is TRBJ2-5 and V is TRBV7-2; 9 nucleotides line up with TRBD2. V lost 6 bases to trimming and J lost 4 bases; unmatched junction nucleotides: 6. The V gene's germline CDR1 is SGHTA and CDR2 FQGNSA. The CDR3 extends over 14 amino acids. The CDR3 coding sequence is TGTGCCAGCAGTCTGGGCGGGGGGGGAGAGACCCAGTACTTC. Amino acids: CASSLGGGGETQYF.

The chain joins TRBV29-1 to TRBJ1-3; D unresolved. The V end was cut by 6 bases, the J end by 0 bases, with 9 bases between. The CDR3 totals 13 residues. Germline assignment: CDR1 SQVTM and CDR2 ANQGSEA. CDR3 coding DNA: TGCAGCGTGCTAGGCTCCTCTGGAAACACCATATATTTT. Its protein product is CSVLGSSGNTIYF.

V gene TRBV28 combines with J gene TRBJ2-5; TRBD2 matches at 10 bases. The CDR3 consists of 16 residues. The trim removed 4 bases at V and 0 bases at J, leaving 5 bases unmatched. The germline CDR1 and CDR2 sequences are MDHEN and SYDVKM. DNA for the CDR3: TGTGCCAGCAGTTACTCTAGCGGGGGTTACCAAGAGACCCAGTACTTC. Translated, it gives CASSYSSGGYQETQYF.

CDR3 sequence reads: CASSYSAGGIETQYF. The CDR3 DNA reads TGTGCCAGCAGTTACTCGGCAGGGGGCATAGAGACCCAGTACTTC. The chain has TRBV6-5 and TRBJ2-5; 8 positions agree with TRBD1. The CDR3 consists of 15 residues. The germline CDR1 and CDR2 sequences are MNHEY and SVGAGI. J was trimmed by 4 bases and V by 0 bases; bases with no gene match: 4.